This T cell receptor (beta chain) was found in a study of Ad26.COV2.S vaccination and SARS-CoV-2 variants. Broader study findings: Considerable breadth of spike-specific CD8+ and CD4+ T cell responses has reportedly been documented following vaccination.

This clone was detected once. Its specificity is not known. The V segment lost 6 bases and the J segment 3 bases; nucleotides outside the gene matches: 12. This CDR3 is 18 amino acids long. Germline V gene data show CDR1 as MRHNA and CDR2 as SNTAGT. The sample's treatment: 15 to 20 received Ad26.COV2.S at low or high dose, single or two shots; 5 received placebo; per-sample allocation not given. Sampling was performed 63 days after the first vaccine or placebo injection. Profiled with immunoSEQ multiplex PCR; TCRdb holds only in-frame clones, not every one. The profile shows more than 300,000 clones, more than 70% of them singletons.

The V and J genes are TRBV6-4 and TRBJ2-1; 12 positions match TRBD2. The source material was peripheral blood, sampled in a trial of Ad26.COV2.S vaccine versus placebo. The origin of this receptor is a person aged 18-65 years who received the Ad26.COV2.S COVID-19 vaccine or a placebo. The CDR3 DNA sequence: TGTGCCAGCAGCCCAACCCCTAGCGGGGGGGTAGTCTACAATGAGCAGTTCTTC. This translates into CASSPTPSGGVVYNEQFF.